This T cell receptor (beta chain) was sequenced during a study of CD8+ T cells in alopecia areata. On this clone itself: Its antigen remains unknown.

Study observations and caveats: Alphabeta T cells residing in normal skin are also sequenced in scalp samples.

The V gene end was trimmed by 4 bases and the J gene end by 1 base; junction bases not matched to a gene: 1. CDR1 and CDR2 (germline): SGHRS, YFSETQ. The CDR3 is 13 residues long. cDNA prepared by RNA extraction and subsequent reverse transcription served as the template for sequencing. Clones were read by immunoSEQ multiplex PCR, and TCRdb kept only the in-frame ones, dropping some. This table holds around 190,000 clones, 50% to 60% found once. The sample's treatment: oral pan-JAK inhibitor, 5-10 mg twice daily. The starting material was CD4+ T cells sorted from blood, obtained at week 4, from a patient treated with tofacitinib. The chain has TRBV5-1 and TRBJ1-1, with 7 nucleotides matching TRBD1. The TCR was taken from a human donor with alopecia areata. Written as DNA, the CDR3 is TGCGCCAGCAGCCGGGACAGGAACACTGAAGCTTTCTTT. Translated, it gives CASSRDRNTEAFF.